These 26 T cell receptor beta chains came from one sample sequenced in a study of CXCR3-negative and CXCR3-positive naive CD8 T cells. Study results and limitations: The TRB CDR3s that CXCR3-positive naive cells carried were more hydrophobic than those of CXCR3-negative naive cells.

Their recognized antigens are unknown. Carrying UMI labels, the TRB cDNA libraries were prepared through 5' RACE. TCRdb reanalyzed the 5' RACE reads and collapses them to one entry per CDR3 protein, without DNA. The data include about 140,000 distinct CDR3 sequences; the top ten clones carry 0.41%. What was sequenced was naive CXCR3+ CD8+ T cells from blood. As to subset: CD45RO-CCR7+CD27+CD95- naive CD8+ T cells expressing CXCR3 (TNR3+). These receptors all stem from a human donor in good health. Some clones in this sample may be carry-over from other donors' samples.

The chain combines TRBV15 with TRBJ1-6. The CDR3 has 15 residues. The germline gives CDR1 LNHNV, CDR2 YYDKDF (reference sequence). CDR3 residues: CATSRVAGHNSPLHF. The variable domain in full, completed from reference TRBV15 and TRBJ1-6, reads DAMVIQNPRYQVTQFGKPVTLSCSQTLNHNVMYWYQQKSSQAPKLLFHYYDKDFNNEADTPDNFQSRRPNTSFCFLDIRSPGLGDTAMYLCATSRVAGHNSPLHFGNGTRLTVT.

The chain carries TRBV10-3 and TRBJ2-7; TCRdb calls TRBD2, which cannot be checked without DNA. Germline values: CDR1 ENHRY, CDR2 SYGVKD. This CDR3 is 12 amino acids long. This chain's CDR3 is CAISGDGNEQYF.

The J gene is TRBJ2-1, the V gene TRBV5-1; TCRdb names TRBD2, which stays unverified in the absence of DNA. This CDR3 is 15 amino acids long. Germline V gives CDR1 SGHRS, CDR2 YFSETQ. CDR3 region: CASSRSGGDYNEQFF.

The CDR3 loop is CSARDLRDSGALNYGYTF. The chain links TRBV20-1 to TRBJ1-2. Germline V gives CDR1 DFQATT, CDR2 SNEGSKA (reference sequence). The CDR3 runs 18 residues.

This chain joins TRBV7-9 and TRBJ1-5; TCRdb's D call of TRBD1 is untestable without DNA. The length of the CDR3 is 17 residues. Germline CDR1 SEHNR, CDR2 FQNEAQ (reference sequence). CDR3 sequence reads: CASSHLDRPARGQPQHF.

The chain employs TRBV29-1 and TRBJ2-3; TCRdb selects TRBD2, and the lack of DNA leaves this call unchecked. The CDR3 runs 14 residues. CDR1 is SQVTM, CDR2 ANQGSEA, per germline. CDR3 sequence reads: CSVAPGGEGDTQYF.

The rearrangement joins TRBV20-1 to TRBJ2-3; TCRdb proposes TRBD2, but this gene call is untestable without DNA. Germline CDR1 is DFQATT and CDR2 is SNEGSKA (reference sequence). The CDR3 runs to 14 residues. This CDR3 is CSAREEGLGDTQYF.

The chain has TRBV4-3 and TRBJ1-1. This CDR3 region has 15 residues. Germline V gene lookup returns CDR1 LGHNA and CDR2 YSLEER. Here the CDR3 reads CASSRIAEMGTEAFF.

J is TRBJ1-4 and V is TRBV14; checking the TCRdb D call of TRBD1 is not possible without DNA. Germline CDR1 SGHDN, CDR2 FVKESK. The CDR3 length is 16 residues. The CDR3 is CASSQDYRVGDEKLFF.

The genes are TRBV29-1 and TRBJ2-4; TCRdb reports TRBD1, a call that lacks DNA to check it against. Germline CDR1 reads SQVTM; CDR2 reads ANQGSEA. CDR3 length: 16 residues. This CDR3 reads CSVGIAGGVAKNIQYF.

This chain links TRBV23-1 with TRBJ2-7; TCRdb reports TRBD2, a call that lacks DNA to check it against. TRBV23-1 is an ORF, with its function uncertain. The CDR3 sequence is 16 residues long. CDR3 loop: CASSQSPSVSSYEQYF.

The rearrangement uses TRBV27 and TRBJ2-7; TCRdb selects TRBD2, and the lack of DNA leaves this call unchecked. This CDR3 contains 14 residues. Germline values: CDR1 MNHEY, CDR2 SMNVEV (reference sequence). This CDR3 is CASSLGDYLGEQYF.

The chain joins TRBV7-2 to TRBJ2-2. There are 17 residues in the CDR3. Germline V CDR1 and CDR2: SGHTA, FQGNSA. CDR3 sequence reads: CASSLVRYTSNTGELFF.

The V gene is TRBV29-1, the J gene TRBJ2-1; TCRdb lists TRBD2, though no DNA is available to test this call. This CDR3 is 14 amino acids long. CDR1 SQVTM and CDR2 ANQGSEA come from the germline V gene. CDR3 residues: CSVEGQGRTNEQFF.

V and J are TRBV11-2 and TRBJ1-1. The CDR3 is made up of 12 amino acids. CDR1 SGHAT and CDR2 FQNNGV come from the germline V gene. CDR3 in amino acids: CASSAQQEEAFF. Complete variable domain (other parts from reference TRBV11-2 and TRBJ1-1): EAGVAQSPRYKIIEKRQSVAFWCNPISGHATLYWYQQILGQGPKLLIQFQNNGVVDDSQLPKDRFSAERLKGVDSTLKIQPAKLEDSAVYLCASSAQQEEAFFGQGTRLTVV.

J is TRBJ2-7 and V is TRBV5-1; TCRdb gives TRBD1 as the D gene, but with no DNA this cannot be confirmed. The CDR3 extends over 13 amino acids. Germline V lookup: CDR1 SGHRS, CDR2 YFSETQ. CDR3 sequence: CANSLVGVYEQYF.

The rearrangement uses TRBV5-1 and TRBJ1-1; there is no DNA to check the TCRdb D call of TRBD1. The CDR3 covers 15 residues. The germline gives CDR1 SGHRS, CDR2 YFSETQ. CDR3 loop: CASSLVTGGDTEAFF.

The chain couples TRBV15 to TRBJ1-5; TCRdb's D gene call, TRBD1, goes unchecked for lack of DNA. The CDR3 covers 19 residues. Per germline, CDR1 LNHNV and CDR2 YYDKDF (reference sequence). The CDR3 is CATSREPAGVQGWDQPQHF.

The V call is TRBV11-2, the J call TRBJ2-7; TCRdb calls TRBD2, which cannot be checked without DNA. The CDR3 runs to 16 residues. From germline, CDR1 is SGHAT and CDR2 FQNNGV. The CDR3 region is CASSQGLALVTYEQCF.

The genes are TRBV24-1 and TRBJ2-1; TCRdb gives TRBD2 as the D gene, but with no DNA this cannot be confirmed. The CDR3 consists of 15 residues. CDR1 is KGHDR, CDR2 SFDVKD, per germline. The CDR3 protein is CATSDLYSVRNEQFF.

The CDR3 protein is CASSTPASGAGVVDTQYF. V is TRBV28 and J is TRBJ2-3; checking the TCRdb D call of TRBD2 is not possible without DNA. CDR3 length: 18 amino acids. The germline gives CDR1 MDHEN, CDR2 SYDVKM.

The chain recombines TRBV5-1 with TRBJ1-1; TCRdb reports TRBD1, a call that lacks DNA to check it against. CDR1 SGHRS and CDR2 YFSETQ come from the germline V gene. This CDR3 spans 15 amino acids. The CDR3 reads CASSLEDSRNTEAFF.

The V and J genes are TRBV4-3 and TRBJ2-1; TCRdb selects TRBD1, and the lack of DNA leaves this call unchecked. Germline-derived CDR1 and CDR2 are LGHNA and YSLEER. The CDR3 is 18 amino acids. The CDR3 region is CASSQGVQGGLSYNEQFF.

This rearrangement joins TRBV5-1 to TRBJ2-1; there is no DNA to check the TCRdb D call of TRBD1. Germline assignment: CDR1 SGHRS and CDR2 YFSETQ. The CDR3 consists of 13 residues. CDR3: CASSWTGGNEQFF.

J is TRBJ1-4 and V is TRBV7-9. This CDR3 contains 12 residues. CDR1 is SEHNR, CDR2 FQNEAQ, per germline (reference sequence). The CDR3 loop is CASKDLKEKLFF.

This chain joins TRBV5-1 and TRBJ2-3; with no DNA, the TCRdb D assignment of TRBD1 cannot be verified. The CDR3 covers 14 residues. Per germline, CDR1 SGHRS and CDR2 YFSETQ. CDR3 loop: CASSIRDPTDTQYF.